Sequencing of this T cell receptor (beta chain) was carried out in a study of T cell repertoires in cytomegalovirus infection. Study context: It was recently identified HLA-C-restricted and well-studied HLA-B-restricted CMV epitopes that the study used.

About this clonotype itself: Its antigen is unknown.

This CDR3 region has 16 residues. The V and J ends lost 5 bases and 3 bases, in that order; junction bases with no gene match: 9. CDR1 DFQATT and CDR2 SNEGSKA come from the germline V gene (reference sequence). TCRdb itself ran the reads through MiXCR, one entry per CDR3 protein. Of around 570,000 distinct CDR3 sequences in the sample, over 35% were seen once. The input for sequencing was cultured PBMCs, taken from culture after CMV antigen stimulation. The V gene is TRBV20-1, the J gene TRBJ2-1, with 11 bases lining up with TRBD2. This TCR derives from a human donor in good health (CMV status not recorded). Some clones in this sample may be carry-over from other donors' samples. The CDR3 DNA reads TGCAGTGCTGAACCGGGACTAGCGGAGTACTACAATGAGCAGTTCTTC. Protein sequence: CSAEPGLAEYYNEQFF.